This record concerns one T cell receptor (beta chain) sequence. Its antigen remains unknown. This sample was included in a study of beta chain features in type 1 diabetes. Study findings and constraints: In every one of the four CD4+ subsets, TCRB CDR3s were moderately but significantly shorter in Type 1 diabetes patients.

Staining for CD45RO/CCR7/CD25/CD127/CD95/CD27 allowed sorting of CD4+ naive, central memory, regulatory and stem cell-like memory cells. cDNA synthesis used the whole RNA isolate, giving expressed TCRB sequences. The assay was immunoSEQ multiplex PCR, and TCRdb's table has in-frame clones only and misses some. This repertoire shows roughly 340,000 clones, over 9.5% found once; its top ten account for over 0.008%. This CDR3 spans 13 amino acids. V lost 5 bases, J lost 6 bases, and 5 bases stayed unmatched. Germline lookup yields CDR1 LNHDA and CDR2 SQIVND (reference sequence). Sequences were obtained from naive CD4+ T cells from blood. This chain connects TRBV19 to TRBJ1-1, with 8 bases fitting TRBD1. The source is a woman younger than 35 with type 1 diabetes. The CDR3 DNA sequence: TGTGCCAGTAGTCTACAGGGGGTCTCTGAAGCTTTCTTT. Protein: CASSLQGVSEAFF.